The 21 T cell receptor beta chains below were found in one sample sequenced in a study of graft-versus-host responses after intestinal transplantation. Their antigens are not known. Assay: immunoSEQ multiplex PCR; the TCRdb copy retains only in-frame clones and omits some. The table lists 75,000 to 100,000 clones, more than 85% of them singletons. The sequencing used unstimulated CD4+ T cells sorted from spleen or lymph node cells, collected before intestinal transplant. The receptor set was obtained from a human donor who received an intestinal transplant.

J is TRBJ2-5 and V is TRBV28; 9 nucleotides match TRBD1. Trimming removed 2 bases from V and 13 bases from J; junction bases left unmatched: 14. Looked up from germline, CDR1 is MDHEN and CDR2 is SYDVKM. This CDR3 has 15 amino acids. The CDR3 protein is CASSLAGTGSVYWYF. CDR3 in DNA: TGTGCCAGCAGTTTAGCCGGGACAGGGTCGGTGTATTGGTACTTC. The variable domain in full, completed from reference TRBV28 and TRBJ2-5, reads DVKVTQSSRYLVKRTGEKVFLECVQDMDHENMFWYRQDPGLGLRLIYFSYDVKMKEKGDIPEGYSVSREKKERFSLILESASTNQTSMYLCASSLAGTGSVYWYFGPGTRLLVL.

The CDR3 protein is CASSQGGHGDNTEAFF. The CDR3 DNA follows: TGCGCCAGCAGCCAAGGAGGGCACGGGGATAACACTGAAGCTTTCTTT. The rearrangement uses TRBV4-1 and TRBJ1-1; no clear D gene. Germline V gene sequence: CDR1 MGHRA, CDR2 YSYEKL. Trimming removed 1 base at V and 2 bases at J, with 14 bases between. This CDR3 contains 16 residues.

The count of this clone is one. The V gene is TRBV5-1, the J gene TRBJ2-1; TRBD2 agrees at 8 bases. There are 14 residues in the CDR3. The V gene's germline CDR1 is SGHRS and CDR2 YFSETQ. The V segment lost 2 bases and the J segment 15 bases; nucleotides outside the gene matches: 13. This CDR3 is CASSFNQRERVTFF. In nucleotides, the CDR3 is TGCGCCAGCAGCTTCAACCAGCGGGAGAGGGTGACGTTCTTC.

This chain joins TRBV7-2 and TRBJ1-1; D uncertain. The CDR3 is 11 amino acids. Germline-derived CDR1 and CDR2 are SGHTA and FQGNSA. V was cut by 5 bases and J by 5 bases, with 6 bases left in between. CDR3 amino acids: CASSPRTEAFF. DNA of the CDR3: TGTGCCAGCAGCCCTAGGACTGAAGCTTTCTTT.

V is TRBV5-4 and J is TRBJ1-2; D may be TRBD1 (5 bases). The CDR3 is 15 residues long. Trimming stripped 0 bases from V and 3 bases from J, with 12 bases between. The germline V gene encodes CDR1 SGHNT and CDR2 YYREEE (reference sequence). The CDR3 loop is CASSLGPGGDYGYTF. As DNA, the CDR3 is TGTGCCAGCAGCTTGGGGCCGGGGGGAGACTATGGCTACACCTTC.

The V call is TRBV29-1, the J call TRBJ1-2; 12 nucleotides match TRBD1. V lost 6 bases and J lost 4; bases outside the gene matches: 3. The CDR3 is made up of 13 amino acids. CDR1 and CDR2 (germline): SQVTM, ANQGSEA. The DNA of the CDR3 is TGCAGCGTGGGACAGGGGGCGAGCTATGGCTACACCTTC. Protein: CSVGQGASYGYTF.

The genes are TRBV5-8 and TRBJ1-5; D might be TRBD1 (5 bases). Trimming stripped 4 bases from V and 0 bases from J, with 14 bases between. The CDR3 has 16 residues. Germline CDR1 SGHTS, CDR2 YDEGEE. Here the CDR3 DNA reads TGTGCCAGCAGCCCCCGGGACTGGCATAGCAATCAGCCCCAGCATTTT. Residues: CASSPRDWHSNQPQHF.

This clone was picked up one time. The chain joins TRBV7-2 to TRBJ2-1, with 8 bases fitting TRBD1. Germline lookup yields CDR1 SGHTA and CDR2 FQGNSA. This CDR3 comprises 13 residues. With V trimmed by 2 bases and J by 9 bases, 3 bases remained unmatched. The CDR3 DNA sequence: TGTGCCAGCAGCTTACAGGGGGCGGGTGAGCAGTTCTTC. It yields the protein CASSLQGAGEQFF.

The CDR3 DNA is TGTGCCAGCTCACCACCGGTTACAGGGAGCTTCCAAGAGACCCAGTACTTC. It encodes CASSPPVTGSFQETQYF. V and J are TRBV18 and TRBJ2-5, with D possibly TRBD1 on 6 matching bases. This CDR3 contains 17 residues. V lost 0 bases and J lost 1, with 15 bases in between. In germline, CDR1 is KGHSH, CDR2 LQKENI.

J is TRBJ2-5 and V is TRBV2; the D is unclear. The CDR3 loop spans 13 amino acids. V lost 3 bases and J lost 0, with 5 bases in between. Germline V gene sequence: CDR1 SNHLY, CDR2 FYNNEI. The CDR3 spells CASSEADQETQYF. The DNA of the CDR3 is TGTGCCAGCAGTGAGGCGGACCAAGAGACCCAGTACTTC.

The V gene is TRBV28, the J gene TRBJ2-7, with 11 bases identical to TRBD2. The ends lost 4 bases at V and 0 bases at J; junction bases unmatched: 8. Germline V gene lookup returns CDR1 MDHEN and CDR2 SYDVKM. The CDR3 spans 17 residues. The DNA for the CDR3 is TGTGCCAGCAGTTCCTACATAGCGGGAGGGCCCTCCTACGAGCAGTACTTC. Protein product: CASSSYIAGGPSYEQYF. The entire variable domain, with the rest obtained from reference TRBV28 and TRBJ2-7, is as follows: DVKVTQSSRYLVKRTGEKVFLECVQDMDHENMFWYRQDPGLGLRLIYFSYDVKMKEKGDIPEGYSVSREKKERFSLILESASTNQTSMYLCASSSYIAGGPSYEQYFGPGTRLTVT.

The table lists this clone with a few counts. The CDR3 DNA follows: TGTGCCAGCAATGACAGGGGGGAGACCCAGTACTTC. It codes for CASNDRGETQYF. V usage is TRBV2 and J usage is TRBJ2-5, with 9 bases identical to TRBD1. With 7 bases clipped from V and 5 bases from J, the junction kept 2 bases outside the gene matches. Germline loops: CDR1 SNHLY, CDR2 FYNNEI. CDR3 size: 12 residues.

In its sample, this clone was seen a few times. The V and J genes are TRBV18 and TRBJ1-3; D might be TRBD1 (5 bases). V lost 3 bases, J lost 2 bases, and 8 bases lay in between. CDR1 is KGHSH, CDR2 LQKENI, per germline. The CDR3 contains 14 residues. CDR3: CASSPRVTGNTIYF. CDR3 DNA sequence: TGTGCCAGCTCACCCAGGGTTACTGGAAACACCATATATTTT.

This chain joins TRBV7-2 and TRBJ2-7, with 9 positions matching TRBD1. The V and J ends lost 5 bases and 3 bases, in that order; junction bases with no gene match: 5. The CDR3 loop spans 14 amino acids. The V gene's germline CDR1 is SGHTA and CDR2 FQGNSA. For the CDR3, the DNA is TGTGCCAGCAGCGAGGGACAGGGAGTCTACGAGCAGTACTTC. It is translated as CASSEGQGVYEQYF.

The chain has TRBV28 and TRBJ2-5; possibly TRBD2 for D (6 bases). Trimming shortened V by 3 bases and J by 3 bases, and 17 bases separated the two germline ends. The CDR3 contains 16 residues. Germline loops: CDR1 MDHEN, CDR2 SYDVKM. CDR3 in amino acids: CASSFNRAGEEETQYF. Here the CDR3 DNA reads TGTGCCAGCAGTTTTAATCGAGCCGGGGAGGAAGAGACCCAGTACTTC.

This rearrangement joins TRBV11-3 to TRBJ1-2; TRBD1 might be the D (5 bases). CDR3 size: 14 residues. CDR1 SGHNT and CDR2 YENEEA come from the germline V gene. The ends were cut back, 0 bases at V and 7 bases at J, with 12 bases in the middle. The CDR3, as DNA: TGTGCCAGCAGCTTAGATCAGGGTTCCTTTGGCTACACCTTC. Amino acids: CASSLDQGSFGYTF.

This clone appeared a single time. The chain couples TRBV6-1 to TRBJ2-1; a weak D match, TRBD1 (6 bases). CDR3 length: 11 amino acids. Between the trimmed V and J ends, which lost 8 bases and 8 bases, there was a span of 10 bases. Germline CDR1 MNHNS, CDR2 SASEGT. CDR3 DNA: TGTGCCAGCCGTCAGGGGTATGAGCAGTTCTTC. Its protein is CASRQGYEQFF.

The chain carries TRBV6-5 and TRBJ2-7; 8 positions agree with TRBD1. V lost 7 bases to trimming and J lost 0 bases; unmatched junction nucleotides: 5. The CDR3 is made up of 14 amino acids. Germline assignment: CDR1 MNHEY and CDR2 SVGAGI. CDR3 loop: CASKITGGSYEQYF. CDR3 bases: TGTGCCAGCAAAATAACAGGGGGCTCCTACGAGCAGTACTTC.

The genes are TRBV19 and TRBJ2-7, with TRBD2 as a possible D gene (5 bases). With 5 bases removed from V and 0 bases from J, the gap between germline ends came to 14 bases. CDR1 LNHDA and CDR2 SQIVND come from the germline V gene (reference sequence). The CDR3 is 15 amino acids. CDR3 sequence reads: CASSLRTGVSYEQYF. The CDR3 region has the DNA TGTGCCAGTAGTCTCCGGACTGGCGTCTCCTACGAGCAGTACTTC.

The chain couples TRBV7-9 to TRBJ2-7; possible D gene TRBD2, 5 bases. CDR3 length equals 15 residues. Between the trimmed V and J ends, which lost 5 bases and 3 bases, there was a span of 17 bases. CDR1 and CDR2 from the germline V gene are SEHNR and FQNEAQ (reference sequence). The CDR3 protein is CASSRDITSYYEQYF. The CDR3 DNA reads TGTGCCAGCAGCCGCGACATTACTAGTTACTACGAGCAGTACTTC. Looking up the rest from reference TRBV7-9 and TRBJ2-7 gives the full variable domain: DTGVSQNPRHKITKRGQNVTFRCDPISEHNRLYWYRQTLGQGPEFLTYFQNEAQLEKSRLLSDRFSAERPKGSFSTLEIQRTEQGDSAMYLCASSRDITSYYEQYFGPGTRLTVT.

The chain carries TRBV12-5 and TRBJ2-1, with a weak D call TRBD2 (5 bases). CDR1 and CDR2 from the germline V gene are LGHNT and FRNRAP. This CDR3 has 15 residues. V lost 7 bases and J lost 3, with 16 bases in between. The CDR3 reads CASAERLTSYNEQFF. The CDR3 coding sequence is TGTGCTAGTGCCGAAAGACTAACGAGCTACAATGAGCAGTTCTTC.